In its sample, the clone carrying this T cell receptor (beta chain) was seen a few times. As yet, its antigen is unknown. These data originate in a study of response to subunit inactivated influenza vaccine. Study results and caveats: T cells newly recruited by each seasonal influenza vaccination are few, the authors suggested.

TCRdb reanalysed the RT-PCR reads using MiXCR and keeps one entry per CDR3 protein. Here the sample spans a few hundred thousand distinct CDR3 sequences, 13% to 15% being singletons. CDR3 size: 15 residues. Germline loops: CDR1 MDHEN, CDR2 SYDVKM. Trimming stripped 1 base from V and 3 bases from J, with 11 bases between. The sequence was obtained from a man aged 45-65 years who received an inactivated influenza vaccine. V is TRBV28 and J is TRBJ2-3; possible D gene TRBD1, 7 bases. The sequencing used PBMCs from blood, collected approximately 12 days after vaccination. CDR3 amino acids: CASSLSQGGTDTQYF. CDR3 nucleotide sequence: TGTGCCAGCAGTTTATCGCAGGGGGGAACAGATACGCAGTATTTT.